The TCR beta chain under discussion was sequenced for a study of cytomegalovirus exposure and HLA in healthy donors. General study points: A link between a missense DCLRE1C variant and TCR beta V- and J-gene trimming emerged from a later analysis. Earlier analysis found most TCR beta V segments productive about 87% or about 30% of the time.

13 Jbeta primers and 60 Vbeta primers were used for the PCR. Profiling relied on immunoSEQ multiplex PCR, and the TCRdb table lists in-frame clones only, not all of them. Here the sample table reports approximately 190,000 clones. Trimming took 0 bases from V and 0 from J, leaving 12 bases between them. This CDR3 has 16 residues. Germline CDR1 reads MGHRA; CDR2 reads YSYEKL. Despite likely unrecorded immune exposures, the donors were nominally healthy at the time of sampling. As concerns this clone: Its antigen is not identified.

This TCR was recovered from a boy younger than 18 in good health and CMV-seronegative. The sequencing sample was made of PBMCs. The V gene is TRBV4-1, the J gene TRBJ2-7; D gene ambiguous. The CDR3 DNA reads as TGCGCCAGCAGCCAAGATCGAGACACCGCCTCCTACGAGCAGTACTTC. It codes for CASSQDRDTASYEQYF.